These 10 T cell receptor beta chains were all obtained from the same sample, sequenced in a study of blood T cell repertoires in COVID-19. The assay was immunoSEQ multiplex PCR, and TCRdb's table has in-frame clones only and misses some. The sample holds 60,000 to 70,000 clones; roughly 87% are singletons and the top ten take roughly 2.9%. Sequencing was carried out using peripheral blood. The receptors were gathered from a man aged 80 or over with acute or convalescent COVID-19.

V gene TRBV5-4 combines with J gene TRBJ2-5; D is possibly TRBD2 (6 bases). The CDR3 spans 15 residues. Germline V gene sequence: CDR1 SGHNT, CDR2 YYREEE (reference sequence). The V gene lost 2 bases and the J gene lost 7 bases, with 18 bases spanning the gap. The CDR3: CASSLRLEGEGTQYF. CDR3 DNA sequence: TGTGCCAGCAGCTTAAGACTAGAGGGCGAGGGGACCCAGTACTTC. The full variable domain, with the rest looked up from reference TRBV5-4 and TRBJ2-5, is ETGVTQSPTHLIKTRGQQVTLRCSSQSGHNTVSWYQQALGQGPQFIFQYYREEENGRGNFPPRFSGLQFPNYSSELNVNALELDDSALYLCASSLRLEGEGTQYFGPGTRLLVL.

The chain joins TRBV7-9 to TRBJ1-1; D unresolved. The germline V gene has CDR1 SEHNR and CDR2 FQNEAQ (reference sequence). The V end was cut by 1 base, the J end by 6 bases, with 9 bases between. This CDR3 has 13 residues. This CDR3 is CASSLGPTAEAFF. The CDR3 DNA is TGTGCCAGCAGCTTAGGGCCGACTGCTGAAGCTTTCTTT.

V is TRBV5-1 and J is TRBJ1-1, with D possibly matching TRBD1 (5 bases). Looked up from germline, CDR1 is SGHRS and CDR2 is YFSETQ. V shed 6 bases and J shed 1 base, with 10 bases lying between them. This CDR3 has 13 amino acids. This CDR3 reads CASNDSPNTEAFF. The CDR3 DNA reads as TGCGCCAGCAACGACAGCCCGAACACTGAAGCTTTCTTT.

The chain has TRBV25-1 and TRBJ1-6; no clear D gene. Germline CDR1 is MGHDK and CDR2 is SYGVNS. V gave up 4 bases and J gave up 7 bases, with 11 bases separating them. CDR3 length: 14 residues. DNA for the CDR3: TGTGCCAGCAGTGCCGATCTCGGGAATTCACCCCTCCACTTT. Its translation: CASSADLGNSPLHF.

CDR3 nucleotide sequence: TGTGCCTGGAGTGCCCCACCGGGACAGCGCTCCTACGAGCAGTACTTC. This translates into CAWSAPPGQRSYEQYF. This chain connects TRBV30 to TRBJ2-7, with TRBD1 matching over 7 bases. The ends lost 1 base at V and 0 bases at J; junction bases unmatched: 9. Per germline, CDR1 GTSNPN and CDR2 SVGIG (reference sequence). The CDR3 contains 16 residues. The complete variable domain, with remaining parts taken from reference TRBV30 and TRBJ2-7, reads SQTIHQWPATLVQPVGSPLSLECTVEGTSNPNLYWYRQAAGRGLQLLFYSVGIGQISSEVPQNLSASRPQDRQFILSSKKLLLSDSGFYLCAWSAPPGQRSYEQYFGPGTRLTVT.

The gene calls are TRBV2 and TRBJ1-1; D may be TRBD1 (5 bases). Trimming removed 4 bases at V and 1 base at J, with 10 bases between. CDR3 length: 14 amino acids. Germline assignment: CDR1 SNHLY and CDR2 FYNNEI. The CDR3 nucleotides are TGTGCCAGCAGTGCCTTAAGGGGGAACACTGAAGCTTTCTTT. Protein: CASSALRGNTEAFF. The entire variable domain, with the rest obtained from reference TRBV2 and TRBJ1-1, is as follows: EPEVTQTPSHQVTQMGQEVILRCVPISNHLYFYWYRQILGQKVEFLVSFYNNEISEKSEIFDDQFSVERPDGSNFTLKIRSTKLEDSAMYFCASSALRGNTEAFFGQGTRLTVV.

This chain connects TRBV6-5 to TRBJ2-3, with 11 bases aligning to TRBD1. The CDR3 length is 14 residues. Per germline, CDR1 MNHEY and CDR2 SVGAGI. V was pared by 8 bases and J by 2 bases, with 3 bases of the junction left unmatched. CDR3 protein: CASGDRGVTDTQYF. The CDR3 DNA reads TGTGCCAGCGGGGACAGGGGGGTCACAGATACGCAGTATTTT.

CDR3 coding DNA: TGTGCCAGCAGTTCAGTGACTAGCGGGGCCTACGAGCAGTACTTC. Amino acids: CASSSVTSGAYEQYF. This chain connects TRBV27 to TRBJ2-7; 11 nucleotides line up with TRBD2. There are 15 residues in the CDR3. V lost 4 bases and J lost 2; bases outside the gene matches: 4. Germline V lookup: CDR1 MNHEY, CDR2 SMNVEV (reference sequence).

Here the CDR3 DNA reads TGTGCCAGCAGCTATGGGACTAGCGGGAGTACCTACAATGAGCAGTTCTTC. This translates into CASSYGTSGSTYNEQFF. The V call is TRBV7-8, the J call TRBJ2-1; 14 bases fit TRBD2. Trimming at V came to 4 bases and at J to 2 bases, leaving 4 bases not matched to a gene. Germline-derived CDR1 and CDR2 are SGHVS and FQNEAQ. The length of the CDR3 is 17 residues.

V gene TRBV6-4 combines with J gene TRBJ1-5, with 10 bases matching TRBD1. After removal of 4 bases from V and 2 bases from J, the junction contained 14 bases not matched to a gene. The CDR3 extends over 19 amino acids. The germline CDR1 and CDR2 sequences are MRHNA and SNTAGT. The DNA of the CDR3 is TGTGCCAGCAGTGCCTTTTGGGACAGGGGCCCCCGAGGCAATCAGCCCCAGCATTTT. Its protein is CASSAFWDRGPRGNQPQHF.